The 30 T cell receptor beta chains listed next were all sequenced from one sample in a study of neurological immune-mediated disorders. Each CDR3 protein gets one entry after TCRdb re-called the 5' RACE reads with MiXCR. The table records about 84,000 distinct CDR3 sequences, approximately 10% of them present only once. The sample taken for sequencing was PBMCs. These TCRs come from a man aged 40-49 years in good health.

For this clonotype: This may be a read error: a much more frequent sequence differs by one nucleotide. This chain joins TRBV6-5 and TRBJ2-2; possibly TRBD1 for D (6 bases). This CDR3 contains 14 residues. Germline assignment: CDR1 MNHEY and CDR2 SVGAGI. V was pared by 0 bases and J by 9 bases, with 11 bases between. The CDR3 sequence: CASSYSQGSWELFF. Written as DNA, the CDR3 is TGTGCCAGCAGTTACTCACAGGGTAGCTGGGAGCTGTTTTTT.

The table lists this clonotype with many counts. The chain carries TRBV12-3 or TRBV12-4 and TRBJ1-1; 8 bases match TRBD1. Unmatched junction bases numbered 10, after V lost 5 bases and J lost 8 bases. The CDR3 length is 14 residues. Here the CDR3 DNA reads TGTGCCAGCAGTCCGGGGACAGGAGTTCCAGAAGCTTTCTTT. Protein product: CASSPGTGVPEAFF.

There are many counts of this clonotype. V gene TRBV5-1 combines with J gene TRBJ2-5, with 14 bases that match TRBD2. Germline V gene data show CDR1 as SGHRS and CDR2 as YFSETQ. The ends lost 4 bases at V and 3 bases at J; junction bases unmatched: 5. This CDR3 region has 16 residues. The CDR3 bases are TGCGCCAGCAGCCCGGGGGGACTAGCGGGGGAAGAGACCCAGTACTTC. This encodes CASSPGGLAGEETQYF.

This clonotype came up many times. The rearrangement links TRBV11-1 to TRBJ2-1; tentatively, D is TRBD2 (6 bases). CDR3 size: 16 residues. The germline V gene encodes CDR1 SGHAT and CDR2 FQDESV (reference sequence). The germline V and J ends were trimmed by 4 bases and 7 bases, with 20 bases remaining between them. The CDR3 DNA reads TGTGCCAGCAGCTCGTCCCGGGACTGGATGAGGAATGAGCAGTTCTTC. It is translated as CASSSSRDWMRNEQFF.

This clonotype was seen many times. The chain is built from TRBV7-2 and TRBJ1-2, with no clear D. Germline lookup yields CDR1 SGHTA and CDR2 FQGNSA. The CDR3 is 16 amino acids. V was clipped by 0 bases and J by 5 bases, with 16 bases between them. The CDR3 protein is CASSLARAESQYGYTF. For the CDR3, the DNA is TGTGCCAGCAGCTTAGCTAGGGCGGAGTCACAGTATGGCTACACCTTC.

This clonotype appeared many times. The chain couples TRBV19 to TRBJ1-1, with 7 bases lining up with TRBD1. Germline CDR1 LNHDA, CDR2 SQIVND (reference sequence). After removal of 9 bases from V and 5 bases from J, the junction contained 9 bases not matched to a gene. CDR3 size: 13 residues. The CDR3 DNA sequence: TGTGCCAGCAACGACAGGGCCCCAACTGAAGCTTTCTTT. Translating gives CASNDRAPTEAFF.

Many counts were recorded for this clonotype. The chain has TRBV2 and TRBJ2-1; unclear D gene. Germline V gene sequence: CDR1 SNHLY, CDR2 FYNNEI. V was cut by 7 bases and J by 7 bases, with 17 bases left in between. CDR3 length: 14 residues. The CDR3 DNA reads TGTGCCAGCATGAGGTCTCCACTCTCGAATGAGCAGTTCTTC. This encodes CASMRSPLSNEQFF.

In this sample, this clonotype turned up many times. The CDR3 loop is CSARRGQGITSTDTQYF. The CDR3 bases are TGCAGTGCTAGAAGGGGACAGGGGATAACTAGCACAGATACGCAGTATTTT. The rearrangement links TRBV20-1 to TRBJ2-3; 10 nucleotides align to TRBD1. J was trimmed by 0 bases and V by 2 bases; bases with no gene match: 8. This CDR3 comprises 17 residues. In germline, CDR1 is DFQATT, CDR2 SNEGSKA (reference sequence).

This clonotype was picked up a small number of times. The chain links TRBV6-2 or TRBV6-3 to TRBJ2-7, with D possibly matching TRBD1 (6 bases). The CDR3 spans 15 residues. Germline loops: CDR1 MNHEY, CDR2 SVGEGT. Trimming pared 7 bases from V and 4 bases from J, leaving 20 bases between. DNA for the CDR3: TGTGCCAGCACCGTCACATGGGGGCGATCGTACGAGCAGTACTTC. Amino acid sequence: CASTVTWGRSYEQYF.

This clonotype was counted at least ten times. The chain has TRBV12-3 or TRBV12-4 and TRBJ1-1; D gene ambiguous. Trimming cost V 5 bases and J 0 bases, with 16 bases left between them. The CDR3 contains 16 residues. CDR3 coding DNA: TGTGCCAGCAGTGACGGTTTGGGTGGGATGAACACTGAAGCTTTCTTT. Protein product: CASSDGLGGMNTEAFF.

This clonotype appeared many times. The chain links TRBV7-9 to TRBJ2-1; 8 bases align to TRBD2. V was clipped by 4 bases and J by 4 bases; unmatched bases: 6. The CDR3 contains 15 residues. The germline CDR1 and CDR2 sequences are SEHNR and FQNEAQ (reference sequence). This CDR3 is CASSSRGAPYNEQFF. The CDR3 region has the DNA TGTGCCAGCAGCTCGCGGGGGGCCCCTTACAATGAGCAGTTCTTC. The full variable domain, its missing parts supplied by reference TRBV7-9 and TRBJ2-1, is DTGVSQNPRHKITKRGQNVTFRCDPISEHNRLYWYRQTLGQGPEFLTYFQNEAQLEKSRLLSDRFSAERPKGSFSTLEIQRTEQGDSAMYLCASSSRGAPYNEQFFGPGTRLTVL.

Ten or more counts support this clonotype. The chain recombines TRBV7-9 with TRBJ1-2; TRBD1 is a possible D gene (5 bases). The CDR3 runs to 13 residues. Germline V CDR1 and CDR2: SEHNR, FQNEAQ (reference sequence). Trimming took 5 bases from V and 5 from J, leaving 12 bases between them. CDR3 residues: CASSPGQAYGYTF. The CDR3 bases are TGTGCCAGCAGCCCAGGGCAGGCTTATGGCTACACCTTC.

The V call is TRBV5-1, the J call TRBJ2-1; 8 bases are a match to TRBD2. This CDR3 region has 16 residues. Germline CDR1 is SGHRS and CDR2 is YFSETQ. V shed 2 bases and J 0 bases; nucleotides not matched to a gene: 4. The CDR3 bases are TGCGCCAGCAGCTTCGTAGCGGGATACTCCTACAATGAGCAGTTCTTC. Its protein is CASSFVAGYSYNEQFF.

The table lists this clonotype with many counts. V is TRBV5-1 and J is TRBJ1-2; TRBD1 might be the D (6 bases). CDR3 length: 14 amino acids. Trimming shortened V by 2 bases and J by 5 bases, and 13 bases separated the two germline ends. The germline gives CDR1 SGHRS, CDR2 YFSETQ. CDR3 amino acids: CASSFRGGEYGYTF. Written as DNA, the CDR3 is TGCGCCAGCAGCTTCAGAGGGGGTGAATATGGCTACACCTTC.

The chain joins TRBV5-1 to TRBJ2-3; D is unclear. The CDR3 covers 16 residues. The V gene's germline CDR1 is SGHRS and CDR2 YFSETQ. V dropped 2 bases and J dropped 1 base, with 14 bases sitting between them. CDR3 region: CASSFLKKPGTDTQYF. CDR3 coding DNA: TGCGCCAGCAGCTTTTTAAAAAAGCCCGGCACAGATACGCAGTATTTT.

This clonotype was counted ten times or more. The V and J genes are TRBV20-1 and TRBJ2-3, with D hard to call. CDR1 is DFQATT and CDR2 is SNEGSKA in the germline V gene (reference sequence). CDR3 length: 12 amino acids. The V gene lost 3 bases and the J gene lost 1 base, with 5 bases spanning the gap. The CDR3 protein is CSARVGTDTQYF. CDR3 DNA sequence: TGCAGTGCTAGGGTAGGCACAGATACGCAGTATTTT.

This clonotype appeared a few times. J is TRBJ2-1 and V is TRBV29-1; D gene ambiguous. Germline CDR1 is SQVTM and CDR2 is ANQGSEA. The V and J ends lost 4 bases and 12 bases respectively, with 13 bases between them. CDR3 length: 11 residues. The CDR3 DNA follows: TGCAGCGTTGTGCTACCCACGGGGCAGTTCTTC. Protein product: CSVVLPTGQFF.

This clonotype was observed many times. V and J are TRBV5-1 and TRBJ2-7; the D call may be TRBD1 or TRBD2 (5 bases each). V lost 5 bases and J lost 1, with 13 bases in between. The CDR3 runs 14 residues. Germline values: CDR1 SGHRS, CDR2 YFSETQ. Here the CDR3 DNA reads TGCGCCAGCAGTGTGGGGGACGCATCCTACGAGCAGTACTTC. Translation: CASSVGDASYEQYF.

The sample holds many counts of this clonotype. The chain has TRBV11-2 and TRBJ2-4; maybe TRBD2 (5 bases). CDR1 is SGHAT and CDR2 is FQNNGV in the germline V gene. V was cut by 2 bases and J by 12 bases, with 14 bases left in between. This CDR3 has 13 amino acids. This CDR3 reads CASSLSAGRDQYF. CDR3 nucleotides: TGTGCCAGCAGCTTATCGGCAGGTCGGGATCAGTACTTC.

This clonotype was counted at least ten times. The CDR3 loop reads CASSPQPSGADSYEQYF. The CDR3 nucleotides read TGTGCCAGCAGCCCTCAACCGTCAGGGGCGGACTCCTACGAGCAGTACTTC. The chain combines TRBV21-1 with TRBJ2-7; the table calls TRBD1, which could not be checked here. TRBV21-1 is a listed pseudogene. This CDR3 spans 17 amino acids.

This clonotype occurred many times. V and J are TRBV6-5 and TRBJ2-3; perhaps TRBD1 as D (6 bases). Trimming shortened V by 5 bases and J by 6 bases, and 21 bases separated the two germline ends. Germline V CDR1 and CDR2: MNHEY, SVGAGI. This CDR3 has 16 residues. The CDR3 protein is CASSPGAGLGSDTQYF. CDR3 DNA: TGTGCCAGCAGTCCAGGGGCGGGCCTCGGGTCGGATACGCAGTATTTT.

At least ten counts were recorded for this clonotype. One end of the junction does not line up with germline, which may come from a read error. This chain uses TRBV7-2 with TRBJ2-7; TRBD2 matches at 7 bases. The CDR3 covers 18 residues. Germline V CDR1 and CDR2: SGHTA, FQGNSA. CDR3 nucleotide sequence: TGTGCCAGCAGTTTAGTAGGGGCGGCTAGCGGCACCTTCTACGAGCAGTACTTC. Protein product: CASSLVGAASGTFYEQYF. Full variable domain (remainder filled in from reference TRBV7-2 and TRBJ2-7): GAGVSQSPSNKVTEKGKDVELRCDPISGHTALYWYRQSLGQGLEFLIYFQGNSAPDKSGLPSDRFSAERTGGSVSTLTIQRTQQEDSAVYLCASSLVGAASGTFYEQYFGPGTRLTVT.

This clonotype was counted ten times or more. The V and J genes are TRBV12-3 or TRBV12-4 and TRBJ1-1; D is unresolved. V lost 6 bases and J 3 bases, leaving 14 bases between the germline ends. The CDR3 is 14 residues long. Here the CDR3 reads CASSQQGGYTEAFF. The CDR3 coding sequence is TGTGCCAGCAGCCAACAAGGAGGTTACACTGAAGCTTTCTTT.

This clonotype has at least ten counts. CDR3 region: CASSDDGGSTDTQYF. CDR3 in DNA: TGTGCCAGCAGTGACGACGGGGGTAGCACAGATACGCAGTATTTT. The chain employs TRBV6-4 and TRBJ2-3; weak D call: TRBD2 (6 bases). V was clipped by 2 bases and J by 0 bases, with 9 bases between them. The germline CDR1 and CDR2 sequences are MRHNA and SNTAGT. The CDR3 has 15 residues.

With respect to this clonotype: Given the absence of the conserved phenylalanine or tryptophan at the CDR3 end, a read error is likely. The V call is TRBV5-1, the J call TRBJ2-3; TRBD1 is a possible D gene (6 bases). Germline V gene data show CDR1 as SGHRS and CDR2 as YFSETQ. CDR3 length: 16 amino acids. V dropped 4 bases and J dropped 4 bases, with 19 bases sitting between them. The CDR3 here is CASSPRGGVKADTQYS. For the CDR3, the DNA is TGCGCCAGCAGCCCACGAGGGGGAGTCAAGGCAGATACGCAGTATTCT.

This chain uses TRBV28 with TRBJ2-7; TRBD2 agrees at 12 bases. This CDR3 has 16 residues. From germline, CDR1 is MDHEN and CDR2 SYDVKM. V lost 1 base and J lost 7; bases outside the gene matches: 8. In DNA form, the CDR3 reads TGTGCCAGCAGTTTATATCCGACTAGCGGGAGAGGTGAGCAGTACTTC. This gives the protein CASSLYPTSGRGEQYF.

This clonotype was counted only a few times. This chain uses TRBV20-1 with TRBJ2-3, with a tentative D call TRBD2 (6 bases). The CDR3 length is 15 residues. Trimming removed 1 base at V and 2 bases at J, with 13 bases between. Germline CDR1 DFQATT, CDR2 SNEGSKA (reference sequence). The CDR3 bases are TGCAGTGCTAGAGCCCGAGGAGGGGCCACAGATACGCAGTATTTT. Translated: CSARARGGATDTQYF.

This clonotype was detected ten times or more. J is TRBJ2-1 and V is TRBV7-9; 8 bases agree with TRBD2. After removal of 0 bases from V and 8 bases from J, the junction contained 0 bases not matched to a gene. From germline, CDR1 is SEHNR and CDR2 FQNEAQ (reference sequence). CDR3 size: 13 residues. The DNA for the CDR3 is TGTGCCAGCAGCTTAGCCGGGGGGGATGAGCAGTTCTTC. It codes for CASSLAGGDEQFF.

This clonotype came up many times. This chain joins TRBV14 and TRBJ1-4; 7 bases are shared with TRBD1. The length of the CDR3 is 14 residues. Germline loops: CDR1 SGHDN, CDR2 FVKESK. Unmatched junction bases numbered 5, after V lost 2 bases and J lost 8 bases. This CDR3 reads CASSQSWDREKLFF. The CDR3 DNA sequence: TGTGCCAGCAGCCAAAGTTGGGACAGAGAAAAACTGTTTTTT.

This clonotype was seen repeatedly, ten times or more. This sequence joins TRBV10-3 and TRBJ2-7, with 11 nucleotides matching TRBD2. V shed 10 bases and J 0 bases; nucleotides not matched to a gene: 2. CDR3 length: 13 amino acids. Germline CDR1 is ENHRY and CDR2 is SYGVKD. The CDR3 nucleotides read TGTGCCACGGGACTAGCGGCCTCCTACGAGCAGTACTTC. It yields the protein CATGLAASYEQYF.